This T cell receptor beta chain was recovered during a study of CD8 T cells in ankylosing spondylitis. TCRdb independently ran MiXCR on the 5' RACE reads; one entry per CDR3 protein. The sample yields about 160,000 distinct CDR3 sequences, under 45% seen once. Trimming pared 7 bases from V and 0 bases from J, leaving 13 bases between. Germline V CDR1 and CDR2: SQVTM, ANQGSEA. The CDR3 runs to 13 residues. Study-level results: CD8+ disease-linked clones were present at relatively low frequencies in blood.

As for this clonotype: Its antigen is not known.

This rearrangement joins TRBV29-1 to TRBJ2-7; no firm D call. Input material: synovial fluid, either unsorted or a sorted T cell fraction (not recorded which). The receptor's source is a male donor with ankylosing spondylitis. The CDR3 DNA reads as TGCAGCGCCTTGTGTGGAAGCTCCTACGAGCAGTACTTC. It translates to CSALCGSSYEQYF.